This T cell receptor (beta chain) was captured in a study of blood T cell repertoires in COVID-19. Germline V gene sequence: CDR1 SGHRS, CDR2 YFSETQ. The V gene end was trimmed by 4 bases and the J gene end by 3 bases; junction bases not matched to a gene: 3. The CDR3 extends over 15 amino acids. The table came from immunoSEQ multiplex PCR; TCRdb's copy has only in-frame clones and leaves some out. The table has about 250,000 clones, 70% to 90% seen once. This receptor was taken from a woman aged 55-70 years with active or convalescent COVID-19. The specimen sequenced was peripheral blood. This chain connects TRBV5-1 to TRBJ2-7; 14 bases map to TRBD2. The chain's CDR3 is CASSNGTSGSYEQYF. The CDR3 bases are TGCGCCAGCAGCAATGGGACTAGCGGGAGCTACGAGCAGTACTTC. The whole variable domain, filled in from reference TRBV5-1 and TRBJ2-7, reads KAGVTQTPRYLIKTRGQQVTLSCSPISGHRSVSWYQQTPGQGLQFLFEYFSETQRNKGNFPGRFSGRQFSNSRSEMNVSTLELGDSALYLCASSNGTSGSYEQYFGPGTRLTVT.